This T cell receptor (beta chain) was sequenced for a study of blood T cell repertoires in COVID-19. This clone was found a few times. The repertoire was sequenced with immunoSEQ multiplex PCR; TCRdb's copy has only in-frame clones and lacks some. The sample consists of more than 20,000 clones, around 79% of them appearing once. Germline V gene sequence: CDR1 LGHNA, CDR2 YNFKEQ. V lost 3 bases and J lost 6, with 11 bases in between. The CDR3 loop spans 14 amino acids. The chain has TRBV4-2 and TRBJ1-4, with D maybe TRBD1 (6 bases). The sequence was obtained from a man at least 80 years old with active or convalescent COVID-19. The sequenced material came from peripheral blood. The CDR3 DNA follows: TGTGCCAGCAGCCACCGACAGGCAGATGAAAAACTGTTTTTT. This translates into CASSHRQADEKLFF.